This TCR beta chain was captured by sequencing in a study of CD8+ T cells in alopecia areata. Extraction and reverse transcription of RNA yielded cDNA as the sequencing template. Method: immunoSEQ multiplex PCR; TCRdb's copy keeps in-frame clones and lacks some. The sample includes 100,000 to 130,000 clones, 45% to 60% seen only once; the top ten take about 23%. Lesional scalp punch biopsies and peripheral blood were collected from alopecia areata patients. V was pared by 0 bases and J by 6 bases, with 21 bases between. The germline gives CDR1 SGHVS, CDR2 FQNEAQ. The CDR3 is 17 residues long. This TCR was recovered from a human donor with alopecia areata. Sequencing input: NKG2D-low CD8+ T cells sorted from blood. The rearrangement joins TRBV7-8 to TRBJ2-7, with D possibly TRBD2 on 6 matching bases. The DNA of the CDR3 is TGTGCCAGCAGCTTAGCGAGGTCGGCTAGCGTACAACTCGAGCAGTACTTC. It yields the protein CASSLARSASVQLEQYF.